Presented here are 15 T cell receptor beta chains from one specimen sequenced in a study of T cells in Graves' hyperthyroidism and ophthalmopathy. Amplified regions were TCR beta CDR3 sequences from RNA transcripts. With the HTBI primer set, the TCR CDR3 went through a first round of RT-PCR. TCRdb re-analysed the multiplex PCR reads in MiXCR, keeping a single row per CDR3 protein. This sample has 300,000 to 400,000 distinct CDR3 sequences, with less than 15% found just once. Sequencing input: blood. The origin of the receptors is a woman aged 18-29 years with Graves' hyperthyroidism.

In its sample, this clonotype was seen many times. The chain links TRBV28 to TRBJ1-3, with unresolved D. Germline V gene sequence: CDR1 MDHEN, CDR2 SYDVKM. This CDR3 is 16 amino acids long. V lost 4 bases and J lost 0, with 13 bases in between. DNA of the CDR3: TGTGCCAGCAGTTCGAACCCTCAGGTCTCTGGAAACACCATATATTTT. Protein product: CASSSNPQVSGNTIYF.

Ten or more counts support this clonotype. The germline gene is not matched at one end of the junction; a read error may be the cause. The chain has TRBV5-1 and TRBJ2-3; 7 bases line up with TRBD2. CDR1 is SGHRS and CDR2 is YFSETQ in the germline V gene. The CDR3 sequence is 14 residues long. The CDR3 bases are TGTGCCAGCAGCTTGTGGGGAGGGTCAGATACGCAGTATTTT. Its protein product is CASSLWGGSDTQYF.

The chain is built from TRBV9 and TRBJ2-3, with D hard to call. The germline gives CDR1 SGDLS, CDR2 YYNGEE. The CDR3 contains 16 residues. V was clipped by 0 bases and J by 1 base, with 12 bases between them. CDR3 loop: CASSVVPRSGTDTQYF. CDR3 sequence (DNA): TGTGCCAGCAGCGTAGTACCGAGGTCGGGCACAGATACGCAGTATTTT. The variable domain in full, with the rest retrieved from reference TRBV9 and TRBJ2-3, is DSGVTQTPKHLITATGQRVTLRCSPRSGDLSVYWYQQSLDQGLQFLIQYYNGEERAKGNILERFSAQQFPDLHSELNLSSLELGDSALYFCASSVVPRSGTDTQYFGPGTRLTVL.

This clonotype was counted at least ten times. This rearrangement joins TRBV3-1 to TRBJ2-7, with a weak D call TRBD2 (6 bases). The V and J ends lost 0 bases and 1 base respectively, with 10 bases between them. Germline V lookup: CDR1 LGHDT, CDR2 YNNKEL (reference sequence). CDR3 length: 15 residues. The CDR3 here is CASSQDSGYSYEQYF. CDR3 nucleotide sequence: TGTGCCAGCAGCCAAGATAGCGGCTATTCCTACGAGCAGTACTTC.

This clonotype was observed many times. The rearrangement joins TRBV28 to TRBJ2-1, with TRBD1 matching 7 bases. The germline V gene encodes CDR1 MDHEN and CDR2 SYDVKM. V trimming: 6 bases; J trimming: 9 bases; junction bases outside the gene matches: 5. CDR3 size: 12 residues. The CDR3 nucleotides are TGTGCCAGCAGCTCACAGGGGCTTGAGCAGTTCTTC. Its translation is CASSSQGLEQFF.

This clonotype was recorded at least ten times. The V call is TRBV6-1, the J call TRBJ1-2, with D uncertain. This CDR3 is built from 8 residues. Germline V gives CDR1 MNHNS, CDR2 SASEGT. The germline V and J ends were trimmed by 8 bases and 8 bases, with 3 bases remaining between them. The CDR3: CASVGYTF. As DNA, the CDR3 is TGTGCCAGCGTGGGCTACACCTTC.

This clonotype has a count of ten or more. The chain recombines TRBV19 with TRBJ2-1; 10 bases match TRBD1. The V gene's germline CDR1 is LNHDA and CDR2 SQIVND (reference sequence). The CDR3 sequence is 17 residues long. Unmatched junction bases numbered 9, after V lost 6 bases and J lost 1 base. The CDR3 coding sequence is TGTGCCAGTAGGCGGGACAGGGGCTCCCGTTCCTACAATGAGCAGTTCTTC. Protein: CASRRDRGSRSYNEQFF.

Many counts were recorded for this clonotype. The J gene is TRBJ2-7, the V gene TRBV30; 8 bases line up with TRBD2. The CDR3 spans 15 residues. Trimming cost V 5 bases and J 3 bases; bases outside gene matches: 12. The germline V gene has CDR1 GTSNPN and CDR2 SVGIG (reference sequence). The CDR3 loop is CAWASALAGRYEQYF. CDR3 in DNA: TGTGCCTGGGCCAGCGCGCTAGCGGGTCGCTACGAGCAGTACTTC.

This clonotype was detected many times. As DNA, the CDR3 is TGTGCCAGCAGCCAAAGGACAGGGAACTATGGCTACACCTTC. Protein: CASSQRTGNYGYTF. This chain links TRBV7-8 with TRBJ1-2; the match to TRBD1 covers 8 bases. The CDR3 loop spans 14 amino acids. Trimming took 5 bases from V and 2 from J; bases not matched to a gene: 4. Germline assignment: CDR1 SGHVS and CDR2 FQNEAQ.

In this sample, this clonotype turned up many times. This chain joins TRBV30 and TRBJ2-7, with D possibly matching TRBD2 (5 bases). V lost 6 bases to trimming and J lost 6 bases, with 9 bases between them. The germline CDR1 and CDR2 sequences are GTSNPN and SVGIG (reference sequence). CDR3 size: 10 residues. CDR3 loop: CACGRPEQYF. CDR3 DNA sequence: TGTGCCTGTGGGAGACCCGAGCAGTACTTC.

This clonotype was seen a single time. The genes are TRBV19 and TRBJ2-1, with 7 bases matching TRBD2. The CDR3 contains 17 residues. V shed 5 bases, J shed 4 bases, and the junction held 14 bases outside the gene matches. Germline V lookup: CDR1 LNHDA, CDR2 SQIVND (reference sequence). This CDR3 reads CASSLGTIPKVYNEQFF. CDR3 nucleotides: TGTGCCAGTAGTCTCGGGACTATCCCCAAGGTTTACAATGAGCAGTTCTTC.

In this sample, this clonotype turned up a few times. The chain combines TRBV14 with TRBJ1-6; weak D call: TRBD1 (5 bases). CDR1 and CDR2 (germline): SGHDN, FVKESK. This CDR3 contains 18 residues. V lost 0 bases and J 6 bases, leaving 18 bases between the germline ends. The CDR3 protein is CASSQEKGDSRINSPLHF. The CDR3 DNA sequence: TGTGCCAGCAGCCAAGAGAAAGGGGACTCCCGAATTAATTCACCCCTCCACTTT.

This clonotype was seen repeatedly, ten times or more. V and J are TRBV6-2 or TRBV6-3 and TRBJ2-7, with D perhaps matching TRBD1 (6 bases). Germline values: CDR1 MNHEY, CDR2 SVGEGT. The CDR3 runs to 14 residues. V was shortened by 7 bases and J by 0 bases, with 13 bases between the two germline ends. The CDR3 reads CASIYTGTSYEQYF. The DNA for the CDR3 is TGTGCCAGCATCTATACAGGGACCTCCTACGAGCAGTACTTC.

This clonotype came up many times. The rearrangement uses TRBV7-2 and TRBJ2-1, with D perhaps given as TRBD1 or TRBD2 (5 bases each). Per the germline V gene, CDR1 is SGHTA and CDR2 is FQGNSA. The ends were cut back, 3 bases at V and 0 bases at J, with 18 bases in the middle. This CDR3 contains 18 residues. The CDR3 DNA reads TGTGCCAGCAGCTTTGGGGCTGAAGCGGATAGCTCCTACAATGAGCAGTTCTTC. Encoded protein: CASSFGAEADSSYNEQFF. Combining the CDR3 with reference TRBV7-2 and TRBJ2-1 gives the whole variable domain GAGVSQSPSNKVTEKGKDVELRCDPISGHTALYWYRQSLGQGLEFLIYFQGNSAPDKSGLPSDRFSAERTGGSVSTLTIQRTQQEDSAVYLCASSFGAEADSSYNEQFFGPGTRLTVL.

V usage is TRBV12-3 or TRBV12-4 and J usage is TRBJ1-2; D not resolved. The CDR3 has 13 amino acids. V was clipped by 3 bases and J by 8 bases, with 13 bases between them. In nucleotides, the CDR3 is TGTGCCAGCAGTTTTTGGGGTGAGGGCGGCTACACCTTC. It is translated as CASSFWGEGGYTF.